Below, 18 T cell receptor beta chains from the same sample are listed, as sequenced in a study of T cell clonality in common variable immunodeficiency. Generated by immunoSEQ multiplex PCR, the TCRdb table keeps only in-frame clones and is missing some. The sample presents 40,000 to 45,000 clones, none singletons. The sequenced material came from peripheral blood mononuclear cells. These receptors were obtained from a person aged 18 to 70 in good health.

This clone appeared many times. From the germline J gene comes the end of the CDR3, since the read stops 3 residues before it. The chain is built from TRBV6-2 or TRBV6-3 and TRBJ1-4; possibly TRBD1 for D (5 bases). Germline V lookup: CDR1 MNHEY, CDR2 SVGEGT. The CDR3 consists of 14 residues. V lost 5 bases and J lost 8, with 15 bases in between. The CDR3 bases that were read are TGTGCCAGCAGTCGGGACTCCGAGGGCGAAAAA. It yields the protein CASSRDSEGEK. Given in full, the CDR3 is CASSRDSEGEKLFF.

This clone was detected many times. The read terminates 3 residues ahead of where the CDR3 ends, so the germline J gene completes it. J is TRBJ2-1 and V is TRBV7-2, with a tentative D call TRBD1 (5 bases). The germline V and J ends were trimmed by 6 bases and 4 bases, with 16 bases remaining between them. CDR1 SGHTA and CDR2 FQGNSA come from the germline V gene. The CDR3 consists of 15 residues. Partial CDR3 DNA: TGTGCCAGCAGTTCCGGGCAGGGTGCGTACAATGAG. Its translation: CASSSGQGAYNE. The CDR3, in full, reads CASSSGQGAYNEQFF.

This clone was counted many times. The sequenced fragment ends 3 residues before the CDR3 boundary, so the rest is inferred from the germline J gene. The chain combines TRBV18 with TRBJ1-2; D is possibly TRBD1 (6 bases). The ends were cut back, 3 bases at V and 2 bases at J, with 13 bases in the middle. CDR3 size: 15 residues. Germline assignment: CDR1 KGHSH and CDR2 LQKENI. The CDR3 reads CASSPGAGQNYGYTF. The CDR3 bases that were read are TGTGCCAGCTCACCGGGGGCAGGGCAGAACTATGGC.

This clone was detected ten times or more. The CDR3 end falls 3 residues outside the read, so it is completed with the germline J gene. The rearrangement uses TRBV5-1 and TRBJ1-2; 7 bases line up with TRBD1. V shed 3 bases, J shed 7 bases, and the junction held 12 bases outside the gene matches. The germline V gene encodes CDR1 SGHRS and CDR2 YFSETQ. CDR3 length: 15 residues. CDR3 DNA, as far as it was read: TGCGCCAGCAGCTCAAACAGGGGTTTTGAGACTGGC. It is translated as CASSSNRGFETG. The whole CDR3 reads CASSSNRGFETGYTF.

This clone was picked up many times. The read is 3 residues too short to cover the CDR3 end, so that end is filled in from the germline J gene. This chain connects TRBV5-4 to TRBJ2-2, with a possible D match to TRBD2 (6 bases). The CDR3 consists of 15 residues. CDR1 is SGHNT, CDR2 YYREEE, per germline (reference sequence). V was pared by 4 bases and J by 5 bases, with 15 bases between. The CDR3 here is CASSARLERTGELFF. The DNA read from the CDR3 is TGTGCCAGCAGCGCACGACTAGAGCGGACCGGGGAG.

This clone was recorded at least ten times. The CDR3 end falls 3 residues outside the read, so it is completed with the germline J gene. The rearrangement uses TRBV6-2 or TRBV6-3 and TRBJ1-2, with D perhaps TRBD1 (5 bases). The CDR3 has 14 residues. Deletions cut 4 bases from V and 7 bases from J, with 16 bases between. Per germline, CDR1 MNHEY and CDR2 SVGEGT. The CDR3 region is CASSSSGRAGGYTF. The sequenced part of the CDR3 DNA is TGTGCCAGCAGTTCGTCGGGCAGGGCTGGTGGC.

This clone was picked up many times. The read finishes 3 residues shy of the CDR3 end, and the germline J gene is used to complete it. The V and J genes are TRBV19 and TRBJ2-7, with a possible D match to TRBD1 (6 bases). CDR3 length equals 14 residues. Germline values: CDR1 LNHDA, CDR2 SQIVND (reference sequence). With 5 bases removed from V and 6 bases from J, the gap between germline ends came to 17 bases. CDR3 DNA, as far as it was read: TGTGCCAGTAGTCAAACAACAGGGATGGGCGAG. Residues: CASSQTTGMGE. The whole CDR3 region reads CASSQTTGMGEQYF.

Many counts were recorded for this clone. The read falls 3 residues short of the CDR3 end, and the missing part is taken from the germline J gene. The chain couples TRBV5-4 to TRBJ2-7, with 7 bases aligning to TRBD1. The junction had 1 base not matched to a gene; V was cut back by 4 bases and J by 3 bases. The CDR3 covers 12 residues. CDR1 and CDR2 (germline): SGHNT, YYREEE (reference sequence). The sequenced CDR3 bases are TGTGCCAGCAGCCGGGACAGCTACGAG. This encodes CASSRDSYE. The complete CDR3 reads CASSRDSYEQYF.

This clone was seen many times. The CDR3 is cut off 3 residues early in the read; its end comes from the germline J gene. The chain couples TRBV7-8 to TRBJ1-1; D is uncertain. This CDR3 region has 13 residues. V was pared by 2 bases and J by 0 bases, with 4 bases between. Germline V gene data show CDR1 as SGHVS and CDR2 as FQNEAQ. The sequenced CDR3 bases are TGTGCCAGCAGCTTATATCTGAACACTGAA. Protein: CASSLYLNTE. In full, the CDR3 reads CASSLYLNTEAFF.

Many counts were recorded for this clone. The read falls 3 residues short of the CDR3 end, and the missing part is taken from the germline J gene. V usage is TRBV23-1 and J usage is TRBJ1-3; weak D call: TRBD1 (6 bases). TRBV23-1 is treated as an ORF (open reading frame) with a function not yet certain. V was trimmed by 11 bases and J by 9 bases, leaving 11 bases between them. The CDR3 spans 10 residues. This chain's CDR3 is CAARGGTIYF. The sequenced CDR3 bases are TGCGCCGCCAGGGGAGGCACC.

This clone was recorded at least ten times. The read is 3 residues too short to cover the CDR3 end, so that end is filled in from the germline J gene. The chain has TRBV9 and TRBJ2-1; 8 bases match TRBD2. The CDR3 is 15 residues long. Germline assignment: CDR1 SGDLS and CDR2 YYNGEE. Losses at the gene ends were 2 bases for V and 4 bases for J; bases not matched to a gene: 5. Partial CDR3 DNA: TGTGCCAGCAGCGTTAGCCAGCGGGAGTACAATGAG. It encodes CASSVSQREYNE. From start to end, the CDR3 is CASSVSQREYNEQFF.

There are many counts of this clone. Coverage ceases 3 residues before the CDR3 finishes, and the germline J gene fills in the end. V usage is TRBV10-3 and J usage is TRBJ1-1; D perhaps matches TRBD1 (6 bases). The CDR3 consists of 14 residues. CDR1 is ENHRY and CDR2 is SYGVKD in the germline V gene. With 6 bases removed from V and 0 bases from J, the gap between germline ends came to 11 bases. The CDR3 DNA, read in part, is TGTGCCATCAGACGGGACAAGGTGAACACTGAA. Translating gives CAIRRDKVNTE. From start to end, the CDR3 is CAIRRDKVNTEAFF.

This clone was recorded at least ten times. The read halts 3 residues ahead of the CDR3 end, with the missing end drawn from the germline J gene. The V and J genes are TRBV7-9 and TRBJ2-3; D gene ambiguous. V shed 3 bases and J shed 3 bases, with 7 bases lying between them. From germline, CDR1 is SEHNR and CDR2 FQNEAQ (reference sequence). CDR3 length: 13 amino acids. The CDR3 region is CASSFTATDTQYF. The sequenced part of the CDR3 DNA is TGTGCCAGCAGCTTCACAGCTACAGATACG.

There are many counts of this clone. Read data end 3 residues before the CDR3 end; the end is taken from the germline J gene. The rearrangement uses TRBV3-1 (or the pseudogene TRBV3-2) and TRBJ2-3; TRBD2 agrees at 8 bases. With 8 bases clipped from V and 5 bases from J, the junction kept 12 bases outside the gene matches. Germline-derived CDR1 and CDR2 are LGHDT and YNNKEL (reference sequence). The CDR3 spans 15 residues. The CDR3 reads CASAPSTSEIDTQYF. CDR3 DNA (partial): TGTGCCAGCGCCCCCTCGACTAGCGAAATAGATACG.

This clone was seen a few times. The read ends 3 residues early relative to the CDR3; the germline J gene fills the gap. J is TRBJ1-5 and V is TRBV2; D perhaps matches TRBD1 (5 bases). With 4 bases removed from V and 6 bases from J, the gap between germline ends came to 16 bases. The CDR3 is 15 residues long. Germline assignment: CDR1 SNHLY and CDR2 FYNNEI. CDR3 bases read: TGTGCCAGCAGTGTTACCAGGACGGGGGGTCAGCCC. This translates into CASSVTRTGGQP. The entire CDR3 reads CASSVTRTGGQPQHF.

This clone was detected many times. The read terminates 3 residues before the CDR3 end, so the remaining end is supplied by the germline J gene. The gene calls are TRBV20-1 and TRBJ2-7, with D tentatively TRBD2 (6 bases). Between the trimmed V and J ends, which lost 2 bases and 6 bases, there was a span of 17 bases. This CDR3 comprises 14 residues. Germline loops: CDR1 DFQATT, CDR2 SNEGSKA (reference sequence). The CDR3 DNA, read in part, is TGCAGTGCTAGACCCCAACGCCGGGGAGGCGAG. Protein: CSARPQRRGGE. The CDR3 reads in full as CSARPQRRGGEQYF.

At least ten counts were recorded for this clone. The read halts 3 residues ahead of the CDR3 end, with the missing end drawn from the germline J gene. The rearrangement joins TRBV30 to TRBJ2-4; TRBD1 agrees at 8 bases. The junction had 5 bases not matched to a gene; V was cut back by 1 base and J by 6 bases. Per germline, CDR1 GTSNPN and CDR2 SVGIG (reference sequence). The CDR3 is 14 amino acids. CDR3 protein: CAWSARQGRNIQYF. The part of the CDR3 DNA that was read is TGTGCCTGGAGTGCCAGACAGGGGAGAAACATT.

Ten or more counts support this clone. The read ends 3 residues early relative to the CDR3; the germline J gene fills the gap. V gene TRBV28 combines with J gene TRBJ2-5, with 9 bases identical to TRBD2. Germline CDR1 reads MDHEN; CDR2 reads SYDVKM. V dropped 6 bases and J dropped 5; count of bases not matched to a gene: 7. The CDR3 contains 14 residues. The sequenced CDR3 bases are TGTGCCAGCAGGGTTAGCGGGAGCGGGGAGACC. Translated: CASRVSGSGET. The full CDR3 protein reads CASRVSGSGETQYF.